Listed below are T cell receptor beta chains from one sample, sequenced in a study of control samples from healthy donors and cancer patients. Data came from immunoSEQ multiplex PCR; TCRdb stores just in-frame clones and leaves some out. The sample table includes about 190,000 clones. Specimen: blood. Receptors originate from a young woman in good health. The CDR3 runs from the conserved cysteine through the conserved F or W. A D gene is named only where the DNA matches it firmly.

J: TRBJ1-5
V: TRBV12-3/TRBV12-4
D: NA
DNA: TGTGCCAGCAGTTTACTAAATCAGCCCCAGCATTTT
CDR3: CASSLLNQPQHF

J: TRBJ1-2
V: TRBV19
D: NA
DNA: TGTGCCAGTACCCCATCCGTCCGGGGGAACTATGGCTACACCTTC
CDR3: CASTPSVRGNYGYTF

J: TRBJ1-5
V: TRBV6-5
D: NA
DNA: TGTGCCAGCAGTTACGGGCGGAAAAATCAGCCCCAGCATTTT
CDR3: CASSYGRKNQPQHF

J: TRBJ2-5
V: TRBV28
D: TRBD1
DNA: TGTGCCTCAGTCCCCCGGGACAGGGTACCCTCACAAGAGACCCAGTACTTC
CDR3: CASVPRDRVPSQETQYF

J: TRBJ1-2
V: TRBV7-3
D: NA
DNA: TGTGCCAGCAGCTGGGGGACCCCCGCTAACTATGGCTACACCTTC
CDR3: CASSWGTPANYGYTF

J: TRBJ1-2
V: TRBV4-2
D: NA
DNA: TGTGCCAGCAGCCAATCAACAGATAACTATGGCTACACCTTC
CDR3: CASSQSTDNYGYTF

J: TRBJ2-5
V: TRBV18
D: NA
DNA: TGTGCCAGCTCACTGGGACAATGGGAAGAGACCCAGTACTTC
CDR3: CASSLGQWEETQYF

J: TRBJ1-2
V: TRBV12-3/TRBV12-4
D: TRBD1
DNA: TGTGCCAGCACCTTGACCCAGGGGGGTGGCTACACCTTC
CDR3: CASTLTQGGGYTF

J: TRBJ1-2
V: TRBV2
D: TRBD1
DNA: TGTGCCACCGGGACAGACGCTAACTATGGCTACACCTTC
CDR3: CATGTDANYGYTF

J: TRBJ1-6
V: TRBV2
D: NA
DNA: TGTGCCAGCAGAAGTGGACCAAGGATTTCACCCCTCCACTTT
CDR3: CASRSGPRISPLHF

J: TRBJ2-1
V: TRBV12-3/TRBV12-4
D: NA
DNA: TGTGCCAGCACCTTATCGACAGGTAGATTGCAGTTCTTC
CDR3: CASTLSTGRLQFF

J: TRBJ1-3
V: TRBV4-1
D: NA
DNA: TGCGCCAGCAGCCAGCCATCAGGGTCTGGAAACACCATATATTTT
CDR3: CASSQPSGSGNTIYF

J: TRBJ1-3
V: TRBV28
D: NA
DNA: TGTGCCAGCAGTTTACGGGAGCGCAGGGCTGGAAACACCATATATTTT
CDR3: CASSLRERRAGNTIYF

J: TRBJ2-3
V: TRBV28
D: NA
DNA: TGTGCCAGCAGTGCCCCCCCTAGCAATACGCAGTATTTT
CDR3: CASSAPPSNTQYF

J: TRBJ1-5
V: TRBV11-2
D: NA
DNA: TGTGCCAGCAGCTTAACAAGCAATCAGCCCCAGCATTTT
CDR3: CASSLTSNQPQHF

J: TRBJ1-3
V: TRBV27
D: NA
DNA: TGTGCCAGCAGTTTACACGGAACCTCTGGAAACACCATATATTTT
CDR3: CASSLHGTSGNTIYF

J: TRBJ1-1
V: TRBV7-8
D: NA
DNA: TGTGCCAGCAGCTTAGCTCTGAACACTGAAGCTTTCTTT
CDR3: CASSLALNTEAFF

J: TRBJ1-1
V: TRBV21-1
D: NA
DNA: TGTGCCAGATTAAAGTTGACGGCTTTCTTT
CDR3: CARLKLTAFF

J: TRBJ1-1
V: TRBV21-1
D: NA
DNA: TGTGCCAATCCGGACAGGGGTAATAGGCACACTGAAGCTTTCTTT
CDR3: CANPDRGNRHTEAFF

J: TRBJ1-5
V: TRBV20-1
D: NA
DNA: TGCAGTGCTAGAGGGAATCAGCCCCAGCATTTT
CDR3: CSARGNQPQHF

J: TRBJ1-5
V: TRBV5-1
D: TRBD1
DNA: TGCGCCAGCAGCTTGGGCGGGACAGGTAATCAGCCCCAGCATTTT
CDR3: CASSLGGTGNQPQHF

J: TRBJ2-2
V: TRBV5-5
D: TRBD1
DNA: TGTGCCAGCAGATTAGACAGGGTGAACACCGGGGAGCTGTTTTTT
CDR3: CASRLDRVNTGELFF

J: TRBJ1-5
V: TRBV3-1/TRBV3-2
D: NA
DNA: TGTGCCAGCAGCCAAGGACTGGGTCAGCCCCAGCATTTT
CDR3: CASSQGLGQPQHF

J: TRBJ1-2
V: TRBV5-1
D: NA
DNA: TGCGCCAGCAGCCTCTTTTCGGGTCGGGGCTACACCTTC
CDR3: CASSLFSGRGYTF

J: TRBJ1-2
V: TRBV27
D: NA
DNA: TGTGCCAGCAGTTATTCCGCAGGAGGGGACTATGGCTACACCTTC
CDR3: CASSYSAGGDYGYTF

J: TRBJ2-7
V: TRBV7-9
D: NA
DNA: TGTGCCAGCAGCTGGGACCAGGGGATCGGCGACGAGCAGTACTTC
CDR3: CASSWDQGIGDEQYF

J: TRBJ2-2
V: TRBV7-2
D: NA
DNA: TGTGCCCTGCAAACAGCCGGGGGGCCCCCCGGGGAGCTGTTTTTT
CDR3: CALQTAGGPPGELFF

J: TRBJ1-1
V: TRBV19
D: NA
DNA: TGTGCCAGTAGTATCTGGGGGGGAAGGAACACTGAAGCTTTCTTT
CDR3: CASSIWGGRNTEAFF

J: TRBJ2-1
V: TRBV5-1
D: TRBD1
DNA: TGCGCCAGCAGCTTGGCAGTTGGGCAGGGGGCTTGGGATGAGCAGTTCTTC
CDR3: CASSLAVGQGAWDEQFF

J: TRBJ1-2
V: TRBV7-6
D: TRBD1
DNA: TGTGCCAGCAGCTTATTTGCCAGAGGGGGCGGCGATGGCTACACCTTC
CDR3: CASSLFARGGGDGYTF

J: TRBJ1-2
V: TRBV28
D: NA
DNA: TGTGCCAGCAGTTTCGGGGCCAGTAACTATGGCTACACCTTC
CDR3: CASSFGASNYGYTF

J: TRBJ1-1
V: TRBV7-2
D: TRBD1
DNA: TGTGCCAGCAGCTTATATCCGGGACAGGGTTTAGGAGCTTTCTTT
CDR3: CASSLYPGQGLGAFF

J: TRBJ1-2
V: TRBV3-1/TRBV3-2
D: TRBD1
DNA: TGTGCCAGCAGACATGATCCCGGGACAGGGGGCAACTATGGCTACACCTTC
CDR3: CASRHDPGTGGNYGYTF

J: TRBJ2-7
V: TRBV4-2
D: NA
DNA: TGTGCCAGCAGCCATTCGACAGGTCGCTCCTACGAGCAGTACTTC
CDR3: CASSHSTGRSYEQYF

J: TRBJ2-7
V: TRBV4-3
D: TRBD2
DNA: TGCGCCAGCAGCCAAGAAATAGACGGGACTAGCGGGGGGGCCTACGAGCAGTACTTC
CDR3: CASSQEIDGTSGGAYEQYF

J: TRBJ1-6
V: TRBV7-2
D: TRBD1
DNA: TGTGCCAGCAGCTTAATTGGGATCGGACAGGCCGGGTCACCCCTCCACTTT
CDR3: CASSLIGIGQAGSPLHF

J: TRBJ1-6
V: TRBV5-1
D: NA
DNA: TGCGCCAGCAGCGAGGACTATAATTCACCCCTCCACTTT
CDR3: CASSEDYNSPLHF

J: TRBJ1-2
V: TRBV9
D: NA
DNA: TGTGCCAGCAGCGTAGCTACAGAACGGATGAACTATGGCTACACCTTC
CDR3: CASSVATERMNYGYTF

J: TRBJ2-2
V: TRBV6-4
D: NA
DNA: TGTGCCAGCAGAAACACCGGGGAGCTGTTTTTT
CDR3: CASRNTGELFF

J: TRBJ1-2
V: TRBV7-9
D: NA
DNA: TGTGCCAGCAGCTCCCAGTCGGCGGCTAACTATGGCTACACCTTC
CDR3: CASSSQSAANYGYTF

J: TRBJ2-5
V: TRBV19
D: TRBD2
DNA: TGTGCCACCTGTCGAGCGGGGCAAGAGACCCAGTACTTC
CDR3: CATCRAGQETQYF

J: TRBJ2-7
V: TRBV5-1
D: TRBD2
DNA: TGCGCCAGCAGCTTATTCGGGGGGAGCTCCTACGAGCAGTACTTC
CDR3: CASSLFGGSSYEQYF

J: TRBJ1-4
V: TRBV28
D: TRBD1
DNA: TGTGCCAGCAGTGTGACAGGGGGTGAAGAAAAACTGTTTTTT
CDR3: CASSVTGGEEKLFF

J: TRBJ2-5
V: TRBV25-1
D: NA
DNA: TGTGCCAGCAGTGATCGAGAGACCCAGTACTTC
CDR3: CASSDRETQYF

J: TRBJ1-1
V: TRBV28
D: NA
DNA: TGTGCCAGCAGTTTGTTTCGCAGCGTGAACACTGAAGCTTTCTTT
CDR3: CASSLFRSVNTEAFF

J: TRBJ2-3
V: TRBV6-5
D: NA
DNA: TGTGCCAGCAGTTACCAACAGGGGAGGGCAGATACGCAGTATTTT
CDR3: CASSYQQGRADTQYF

J: TRBJ1-1
V: TRBV24-1
D: NA
DNA: TGTGCCACCAGTGATTCCGTCTTGGGGGGCGAAGCTTTCTTT
CDR3: CATSDSVLGGEAFF

J: TRBJ2-7
V: TRBV5-6
D: TRBD1
DNA: TGTGCCAGCAGCGAGAACAGATCCGGGACAGGGTGGGAGCAGTACTTC
CDR3: CASSENRSGTGWEQYF

J: TRBJ1-2
V: TRBV29-1
D: NA
DNA: TGCAGCGTTGGGCGTGGGGGGCTTGATGGCTACACCTTC
CDR3: CSVGRGGLDGYTF

J: TRBJ2-5
V: TRBV28
D: TRBD2
DNA: TGTGCCAGCAGTTTAATCGGTAGCGGGGAAGAGACCCAGTACTTC
CDR3: CASSLIGSGEETQYF

J: TRBJ2-7
V: TRBV29-1
D: TRBD1
DNA: TGCAGCGTTGAAGACCGACAGGGGTCCTACGAGCAGTACTTC
CDR3: CSVEDRQGSYEQYF

J: TRBJ2-2
V: TRBV5-1
D: TRBD2
DNA: TGCGCCAGCAGCCCAAGAGCGGGGGTAAGGACCGGGGAGCTGTTTTTT
CDR3: CASSPRAGVRTGELFF

J: TRBJ2-5
V: TRBV5-1
D: NA
DNA: TGCGCCAGCAGCTTACAACCGACAGCTCCGCAAGAGACCCAGTACTTC
CDR3: CASSLQPTAPQETQYF